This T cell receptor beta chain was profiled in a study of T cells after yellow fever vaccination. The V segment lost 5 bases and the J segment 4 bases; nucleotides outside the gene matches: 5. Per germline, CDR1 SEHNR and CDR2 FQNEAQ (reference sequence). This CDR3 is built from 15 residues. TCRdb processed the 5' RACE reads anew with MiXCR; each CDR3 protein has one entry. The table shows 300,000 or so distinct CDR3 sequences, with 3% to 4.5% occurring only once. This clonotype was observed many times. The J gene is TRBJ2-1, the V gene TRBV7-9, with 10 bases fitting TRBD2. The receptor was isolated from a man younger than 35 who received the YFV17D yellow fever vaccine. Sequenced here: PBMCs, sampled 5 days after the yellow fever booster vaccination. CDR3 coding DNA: TGTGCCAGCAGCGAAAAACTAGCGGGGTACAATGAGCAGTTCTTC. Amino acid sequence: CASSEKLAGYNEQFF.